Here is one T cell receptor (beta chain) with its context. Its matching antigen is unknown. The data were taken from a study of shared clonotypes between healthy human individuals. Study in general: Plates per donor: three CD4 naive, three CD4 memory, two CD8 naive, one CD8 memory. Study outcomes and limitations: Non-shared clonotypes had lower generation probabilities than those shared by all four donors.

TCRdb keeps only in-frame clones here, not all; method: immunoSEQ multiplex PCR. The table records 1 million to 1.3 million clones, 70% to 80% of them present only once. Germline V gives CDR1 SEHNR, CDR2 FQNEAQ (reference sequence). The CDR3 is 11 amino acids. The V end lost 5 bases, the J end lost 7 bases, and 8 bases lay between the germline ends. The chain joins TRBV7-9 to TRBJ2-5; no clear D gene. The sample taken for sequencing was memory CD4+ T cells from PBMCs. Subset noted: CD45RA-negative fraction. The receptor comes from a man aged 18-30 years in good health. Some clones in this sample may be carry-over from other donors' samples. CDR3 region: CASSPMGTQYF. In DNA, the CDR3 is TGTGCCAGCAGCCCCATGGGGACCCAGTACTTC.